This is a list of T cell receptor beta chains from one sample in a study of a mutant IDH1 vaccine in newly diagnosed glioma. Repertoires were generated with immunoSEQ multiplex PCR, while TCRdb's copy carries only in-frame clones and drops some. Found here are some 68,000 clones, around 74% of them singletons; the top ten hold about 7.5%. Sequencing was performed on PBMCs, taken from a glioma patient treated with radiotherapy, temozolomide or both. These receptors were obtained from a man between 45 and 60 years old with glioma. The CDR3 runs from the conserved cysteine through the conserved F or W. D genes are given only for firm matches. The size field is filled for only some rows; it gives once, few, many or a size class.

CDR3: CASSISPGGSGELFF
DNA: TGTGCCAGTAGTATAAGCCCAGGAGGAAGCGGGGAGCTGTTTTTT
D: NA
size: once
V: TRBV19
J: TRBJ2-2

CDR3: CASSHRSGGSSYEQYF
DNA: TGTGCCAGCAGCCACCGTAGCGGGGGAAGCTCCTACGAGCAGTACTTC
D: TRBD2
size: NA
V: TRBV7-2
J: TRBJ2-7

CDR3: CASSPWGAEHTGELFF
DNA: TGTGCCAGCTCACCATGGGGGGCCGAACACACCGGGGAGCTGTTTTTT
D: NA
size: few
V: TRBV18
J: TRBJ2-2

CDR3: CASRNPTGRNQPQHF
DNA: TGTGCCAGCAGAAACCCGACAGGCCGCAATCAGCCCCAGCATTTT
D: NA
size: NA
V: TRBV6-1
J: TRBJ1-5

CDR3: CASSGEGKQFF
DNA: TGTGCCAGCAGCGGTGAGGGAAAGCAGTTCTTC
D: NA
size: once
V: TRBV6-5
J: TRBJ2-1

CDR3: CASSEVGSDTEAFF
DNA: TGTGCCAGCAGTGAAGTGGGGAGCGACACTGAAGCTTTCTTT
D: NA
size: NA
V: TRBV6-1
J: TRBJ1-1

CDR3: CASSRTGTGITGELFF
DNA: TGTGCCAGCAGCCGAACCGGGACAGGGATCACCGGGGAGCTGTTTTTT
D: TRBD1
size: NA
V: TRBV11-3
J: TRBJ2-2

CDR3: CATSRPGSGYGYTF
DNA: TGTGCCACCAGCAGACCGGGCTCGGGGTATGGCTACACCTTC
D: NA
size: NA
V: TRBV15
J: TRBJ1-2

CDR3: CASSPGQGRSPLHF
DNA: TGTGCCAGCAGCCCAGGACAGGGGAGATCACCCCTCCACTTT
D: TRBD1
size: NA
V: TRBV7-9
J: TRBJ1-6

CDR3: CASSGETGNTIYF
DNA: TGTGCCAGCAGTGGAGAAACTGGAAACACCATATATTTT
D: NA
size: NA
V: TRBV2
J: TRBJ1-3

CDR3: CASRYLQATEAFF
DNA: TGTGCCAGCAGGTACCTACAGGCGACTGAAGCTTTCTTT
D: NA
size: once
V: TRBV27
J: TRBJ1-1

CDR3: CASSDLIFSATYEQYF
DNA: TGCGCCAGCAGTGACCTAATTTTTTCAGCGACCTACGAGCAGTACTTC
D: NA
size: NA
V: TRBV10-2
J: TRBJ2-7

CDR3: CASSLSAPDSRSTYEQYF
DNA: TGTGCCAGCAGTTTATCGGCCCCCGACAGCCGCTCAACCTACGAGCAGTACTTC
D: NA
size: NA
V: TRBV27
J: TRBJ2-7

CDR3: CSASLQGGQYF
DNA: TGCAGTGCTAGTCTCCAAGGGGGGCAGTACTTC
D: NA
size: NA
V: TRBV20-1
J: TRBJ2-7

CDR3: CASSYRLDNEQFF
DNA: TGTGCCAGCAGTTACCGATTGGACAATGAGCAGTTCTTC
D: NA
size: NA
V: TRBV6-5
J: TRBJ2-1

CDR3: CASSLEGRRGYSNQPQHF
DNA: TGTGCCAGCAGCTTGGAGGGGCGTCGGGGGTATAGCAATCAGCCCCAGCATTTT
D: NA
size: few
V: TRBV5-5
J: TRBJ1-5

CDR3: CASSTLAGRLMNTEAFF
DNA: TGTGCCAGCAGCACCCTAGCTGGGAGATTAATGAACACTGAAGCTTTCTTT
D: NA
size: once
V: TRBV5-6
J: TRBJ1-1

CDR3: CASRGLEVYNEQFF
DNA: TGTGCCAGCAGGGGGCTAGAGGTTTACAATGAGCAGTTCTTC
D: NA
size: NA
V: TRBV2
J: TRBJ2-1

CDR3: CATGDYGYTF
DNA: TGTGCCACCGGAGACTATGGCTACACCTTC
D: NA
size: few
V: TRBV10-3
J: TRBJ1-2

CDR3: CASALRGLDTGELFF
DNA: TGTGCCAGCGCACTTAGGGGGTTGGACACCGGGGAGCTGTTTTTT
D: NA
size: NA
V: TRBV19
J: TRBJ2-2